The 9 T cell receptor beta chains below all came from one sample that was sequenced in a study of shared clonotypes between healthy human individuals. Generated by immunoSEQ multiplex PCR, the TCRdb table keeps only in-frame clones and is missing some. This table holds roughly 550,000 clones, around 95% found once. In the naive CD8 group, cells lacked CD45RO and were positively selected for CCR7, so terminally differentiated effector memory CD45RA+ cells were left out. Source material: naive CD8+ T cells sorted from blood. The origin of the receptors is a woman in her thirties in good health.

The CDR3 coding sequence is TGTGCCAGCAGTTCACAGGGACAGAGACTTGGGACAGATACGCAGTATTTT. It codes for CASSSQGQRLGTDTQYF. The chain employs TRBV28 and TRBJ2-3; 7 nucleotides line up with TRBD1. Germline V gene lookup returns CDR1 MDHEN and CDR2 SYDVKM. V shed 4 bases, J shed 3 bases, and the junction held 13 bases outside the gene matches. This CDR3 comprises 17 residues.

This chain uses TRBV14 with TRBJ2-3; 8 nucleotides line up with TRBD1. The CDR3 is 17 amino acids. The V segment lost 0 bases and the J segment 11 bases; nucleotides outside the gene matches: 16. Germline-derived CDR1 and CDR2 are SGHDN and FVKESK. The CDR3 coding sequence is TGTGCCAGCAGCCAAGACTCCAGGGGGCGATTCAATAGGGAGCAGTATTTT. Protein product: CASSQDSRGRFNREQYF.

CDR3 DNA sequence: TGTGCCAGCAGGGGTAGCGGGAGGGCCTCCTACGAGCAGTACTTC. Translation gives CASRGSGRASYEQYF. The chain carries TRBV2 and TRBJ2-7; 11 positions agree with TRBD2. The J segment lost 0 bases and the V segment lost 6 bases, leaving 4 bases of the junction unmatched. The V gene's germline CDR1 is SNHLY and CDR2 FYNNEI. The CDR3 spans 15 residues.

CDR3 DNA: TGTGCCAGTAGATCACAGGGAAGCAATCAGCCCCAGCATTTT. The encoded protein is CASRSQGSNQPQHF. V gene TRBV19 combines with J gene TRBJ1-5; tentatively, D is TRBD1 (6 bases). Germline V lookup: CDR1 LNHDA, CDR2 SQIVND (reference sequence). This CDR3 contains 14 residues. Trimming shortened V by 6 bases and J by 1 base, and 10 bases separated the two germline ends.

This clone was observed once. J is TRBJ1-4 and V is TRBV9; D is perhaps TRBD1 (5 bases). The CDR3 runs 12 residues. Deletions cut 2 bases from V and 12 bases from J, with 11 bases between. Germline lookup yields CDR1 SGDLS and CDR2 YYNGEE. The CDR3 loop is CASSVSSGELFF. Here the CDR3 DNA reads TGTGCCAGCAGCGTCTCCTCGGGGGAACTGTTTTTT.

This clone is a singleton in its sample. The J gene is TRBJ1-5, the V gene TRBV28; D remains unclear. The CDR3 contains 14 residues. V lost 1 base, J lost 4 bases, and 8 bases lay in between. Germline V gene sequence: CDR1 MDHEN, CDR2 SYDVKM. CDR3 loop: CASSLFASNQPQHF. CDR3 DNA sequence: TGTGCCAGCAGTTTATTTGCAAGTAATCAGCCCCAGCATTTT.

The genes are TRBV28 and TRBJ2-7, with 8 bases that match TRBD2. The V gene's germline CDR1 is MDHEN and CDR2 SYDVKM. The V and J ends lost 7 bases and 6 bases, in that order; junction bases with no gene match: 11. This CDR3 has 14 residues. CDR3 amino acids: CASIRVGGAVEQYF. CDR3 DNA sequence: TGTGCCAGCATTCGAGTCGGGGGGGCGGTCGAGCAGTACTTC.

This chain connects TRBV6-4 to TRBJ2-1, with D unclear. CDR3 length: 14 residues. Trimming took 6 bases from V and 3 from J, leaving 12 bases between them. The germline V gene has CDR1 MRHNA and CDR2 SNTAGT. The CDR3 bases are TGTGCCAGCAGCGAGACCTTTCTCTACAATGAGCAGTTCTTC. Its protein product is CASSETFLYNEQFF.

The V call is TRBV30, the J call TRBJ1-6; no clear D. The CDR3 has 11 residues. The germline CDR1 and CDR2 sequences are GTSNPN and SVGIG (reference sequence). Trimming left V 2 bases short and J 7 bases short, with 3 bases between. The CDR3 DNA is TGTGCCTGGAGTTTCAATTCACCCCTCCACTTT. Its translation: CAWSFNSPLHF.